This entry lists 9 T cell receptor beta chains sequenced from one sample in a study of beta chain features in type 1 diabetes. Isolated RNA was reverse transcribed in full, so expressed TCRB transcripts were sequenced. Clones were sequenced by immunoSEQ multiplex PCR, and TCRdb holds only the in-frame ones, with some missing. The sample contains 400,000 to 600,000 clones, 25% to 35% of which appear only once. Specimen: naive CD4+ T cells from blood. The source of these receptors is a man aged 18 to 29 in good health.

This clone has more than one count but fewer than ten. The chain couples TRBV30 to TRBJ2-3; D is possibly TRBD1 (5 bases). Germline CDR1 GTSNPN, CDR2 SVGIG (reference sequence). The CDR3 covers 15 residues. Trimming left V 0 bases short and J 4 bases short, with 14 bases between. CDR3 sequence reads: CAWSVLKGHSDTQYF. CDR3 DNA: TGTGCCTGGAGTGTCCTCAAGGGGCACTCAGATACGCAGTATTTT.

The table lists this clone with a few counts. The V call is TRBV2, the J call TRBJ1-2; unclear D gene. Germline CDR1 is SNHLY and CDR2 is FYNNEI. Deletions cut 6 bases from V and 5 bases from J, with 7 bases between. This CDR3 spans 11 amino acids. The CDR3 region has the DNA TGTGCCAGCAGAGAGATATATGGCTACACCTTC. Its translation: CASREIYGYTF.

In DNA form, the CDR3 reads TGTGCCTGGAGTGTACTGACTGGGACAGGCTGGGAGCAGTACTTC. Protein: CAWSVLTGTGWEQYF. The rearrangement uses TRBV30 and TRBJ2-7; TRBD1 matches 8 bases. The germline V gene encodes CDR1 GTSNPN and CDR2 SVGIG (reference sequence). Unmatched junction bases numbered 11, after V lost 0 bases and J lost 7 bases. The CDR3 runs to 15 residues.

This rearrangement joins TRBV28 to TRBJ2-6, with a weak D call TRBD1 (6 bases). CDR1 is MDHEN, CDR2 SYDVKM, per germline. There are 15 residues in the CDR3. V lost 4 bases and J lost 1, with 8 bases in between. The CDR3 nucleotides read TGTGCCAGCAGTTCCACAGGGTCTGGGGCCAACGTCCTGACTTTC. Amino acid sequence: CASSSTGSGANVLTF.

Concerning this clone: Other nucleotide sequences from this sample produce the same CDR3. The J gene is TRBJ1-2, the V gene TRBV30; possible D gene TRBD1, 6 bases. V lost 0 bases to trimming and J lost 3 bases, with 8 bases between them. Germline loops: CDR1 GTSNPN, CDR2 SVGIG (reference sequence). The CDR3 contains 13 residues. CDR3 loop: CAWSVRTDYGYTF. The DNA of the CDR3 is TGTGCCTGGAGTGTAAGGACAGACTATGGCTACACCTTC.

Worth noting for this clone: Different DNA sequences within this sample yield the same CDR3. This chain connects TRBV15 to TRBJ1-1; D uncertain. Germline assignment: CDR1 LNHNV and CDR2 YYDKDF (reference sequence). The CDR3 contains 13 residues. With 0 bases removed from V and 1 base from J, the gap between germline ends came to 3 bases. This chain's CDR3 is CATSRDPNTEAFF. Written as DNA, the CDR3 is TGTGCCACCAGCAGAGACCCGAACACTGAAGCTTTCTTT.

The chain employs TRBV7-9 and TRBJ2-5, with no clear D. Germline assignment: CDR1 SEHNR and CDR2 FQNEAQ (reference sequence). The V and J ends lost 5 bases and 1 base respectively, with 11 bases between them. CDR3 length equals 14 residues. CDR3: CASSPGVAQETQYF. The CDR3 DNA is TGTGCCAGCAGCCCTGGGGTGGCCCAAGAGACCCAGTACTTC.

This clone has more than one count but fewer than ten. CDR3 in DNA: TGCAGTGTAAACAGGGACTATGGCTACACCTTC. Residues: CSVNRDYGYTF. V is TRBV20-1 and J is TRBJ1-2; tentatively, D is TRBD1 (6 bases). The germline V and J ends were trimmed by 7 bases and 3 bases, with 9 bases remaining between them. Germline V gives CDR1 DFQATT, CDR2 SNEGSKA (reference sequence). The CDR3 has 11 residues.

The chain is built from TRBV18 and TRBJ2-7, with a weak D call TRBD1 (6 bases). Germline CDR1 is KGHSH and CDR2 is LQKENI. CDR3 length: 14 residues. V lost 2 bases, J lost 0 bases, and 8 bases lay in between. CDR3 DNA sequence: TGTGCCAGCTCACCAGGACAGAGCTCCTACGAGCAGTACTTC. Protein: CASSPGQSSYEQYF.